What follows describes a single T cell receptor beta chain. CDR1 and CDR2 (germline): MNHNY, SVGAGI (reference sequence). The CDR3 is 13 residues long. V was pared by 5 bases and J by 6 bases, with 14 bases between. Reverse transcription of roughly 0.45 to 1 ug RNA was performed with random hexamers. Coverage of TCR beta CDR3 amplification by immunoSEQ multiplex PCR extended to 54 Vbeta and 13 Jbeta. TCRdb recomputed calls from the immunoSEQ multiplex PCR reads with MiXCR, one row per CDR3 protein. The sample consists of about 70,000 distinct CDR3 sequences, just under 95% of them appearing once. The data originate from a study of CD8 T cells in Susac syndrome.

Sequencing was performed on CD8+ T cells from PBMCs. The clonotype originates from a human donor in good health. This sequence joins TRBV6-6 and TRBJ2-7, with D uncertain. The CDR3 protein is CASSPGTLSEQYV. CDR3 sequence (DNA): TGTGCCAGCAGTCCCGGAACCCTGTCCGAGCAGTACGTC.